This T cell receptor beta chain was documented in a study of T cell responses to AZD1222 COVID-19 vaccine. Study-wide findings and caveats: Donors were largely white British and mainly female; clonal diversity was possibly underestimated. Spike-wide coverage was observed for vaccine-associated CD4 TCRs, with dominant responses at 160-218 and 743-854. The study identified only 6 or 7 AZD1222 recipients as seropositive at baseline.

Concerning this clone itself: Its matching antigen is unknown. The identical CDR3 is also encoded by other nucleotide sequences in the sample.

TCRdb's table, derived via immunoSEQ multiplex PCR, lists solely in-frame clones and lacks some. The sample records about 150,000 clones, around 90% being singletons. Second-dose groups at about 4 or about 12 weeks were pooled. CDR1 KGHSH and CDR2 LQKENI come from the germline V gene. Trimming pared 3 bases from V and 3 bases from J, leaving 6 bases between. The CDR3 is 12 residues long. The sequence came from an adult who received the AZD1222 COVID-19 vaccine. The genes are TRBV18 and TRBJ2-7; D not resolved. Specimen: peripheral blood, collected 28 days after the second AZD1222 dose. As DNA, the CDR3 is TGTGCCAGCTCACCCTCCAGCTACGAGCAGTACTTC. The encoded protein is CASSPSSYEQYF.